One sample yielded the 10 T cell receptor beta chains listed below, sequenced in a study of blood T cells in healthy people across ages (dated by TCRdb to the mid-2010s). Library preparation used 5' RACE. Sequencing was performed on an Illumina HiSeq 2500. A second roughly 6 to 12 cycle PCR used a sample-barcoded 5' primer and a J-beta primer mix. The public reads were reprocessed in TCRdb via fastp at Q25 and MiXCR, keeping in-frame beta chains. Each record represents a unique CDR3 protein, reported with the most common genes and DNA among its rows. In this sample the table shows 1 million or so distinct CDR3 sequences, around 43% of which occur a single time. The top ten clonotypes cover approximately 17% of the sample. Sequenced sample: blood. Source of these receptors: a woman aged 55-69 years in good health.

The chain has TRBV18 and TRBJ2-5, with TRBD1 identical over 8 bases. In germline, CDR1 is KGHSH, CDR2 LQKENI. The CDR3 loop spans 17 amino acids. Trimming at V came to 0 bases and at J to 6 bases, leaving 12 bases not matched to a gene. The CDR3 nucleotides read TGTGCCAGCTCACCACCAGGGAGAACAGGGGGTGTAAAGACCCAGTACTTC. Residues: CASSPPGRTGGVKTQYF.

The chain is built from TRBV10-2 and TRBJ2-4; TRBD1 might be the D (6 bases). Germline V lookup: CDR1 WSHSY, CDR2 SAAADI. The CDR3 totals 12 residues. Trimming shortened V by 4 bases and J by 13 bases, and 14 bases separated the two germline ends. The CDR3 nucleotides read TGCGCCAGCAGTGTAACAGGGTGGGGACAGTACTTC. The encoded protein is CASSVTGWGQYF.

This chain links TRBV11-2 with TRBJ2-3; no clear D gene. V was shortened by 5 bases and J by 3 bases, with 15 bases between the two germline ends. Germline-derived CDR1 and CDR2 are SGHAT and FQNNGV. This CDR3 spans 15 amino acids. CDR3 sequence: CASSENPIATDTQYF. The CDR3 region has the DNA TGTGCCAGCAGCGAAAACCCCATCGCTACAGATACGCAGTATTTT.

The CDR3 sequence is CSAQENWGYNEQFF. CDR3 nucleotides: TGCAGTGCCCAAGAAAACTGGGGATACAATGAGCAGTTCTTC. The chain is built from TRBV20-1 and TRBJ2-1; D uncertain. CDR1 is DFQATT and CDR2 is SNEGSKA in the germline V gene (reference sequence). The CDR3 spans 14 residues. V was shortened by 6 bases and J by 4 bases, with 16 bases between the two germline ends.

This clonotype was seen a few times. The CDR3 protein is CSVEVGGGYEQYF. The CDR3 DNA sequence: TGCAGCGTTGAGGTAGGCGGGGGCTACGAGCAGTACTTC. The chain carries TRBV29-1 and TRBJ2-4, with TRBD2 matching 7 bases. The J call may be wrong; the DNA end is better matched by TRBJ2-7. The CDR3 has 13 residues. Germline V lookup: CDR1 SQVTM, CDR2 ANQGSEA.

The rearrangement links TRBV20-1 to TRBJ1-2; no reliable D call. With 1 base removed from V and 3 bases from J, the gap between germline ends came to 15 bases. Germline CDR1 DFQATT, CDR2 SNEGSKA (reference sequence). This CDR3 has 15 residues. The CDR3 region has the DNA TGCAGTGCTAGAGGTTCAGACGGTTGGTACTATGGCTACACCTTC. Amino acids: CSARGSDGWYYGYTF.

The chain combines TRBV5-1 with TRBJ2-1; D is undetermined. Germline V lookup: CDR1 SGHRS, CDR2 YFSETQ. The CDR3 is 16 amino acids. V gave up 4 bases and J gave up 4 bases, with 18 bases separating them. The DNA for the CDR3 is TGCGCCAGCAGCCTGAAAGTGGCGGATTTATACAATGAGCAGTTCTTC. Its protein is CASSLKVADLYNEQFF.

The chain carries TRBV2 and TRBJ2-1; 8 nucleotides agree with TRBD1. Germline loops: CDR1 SNHLY, CDR2 FYNNEI. The CDR3 loop spans 12 amino acids. The V segment lost 10 bases and the J segment 4 bases; nucleotides outside the gene matches: 3. The CDR3 DNA sequence: TGTGCCACCCGGACAGGGTACAATGAGCAGTTCTTC. It codes for CATRTGYNEQFF.

This clonotype was found a few times. This chain uses TRBV12-3 or TRBV12-4 with TRBJ2-5; D remains ambiguous. With 6 bases removed from V and 3 bases from J, the gap between germline ends came to 8 bases. This CDR3 has 12 residues. The CDR3 DNA follows: TGTGCCAGCAGAGCATCCAAAGAGACCCAGTACTTC. This gives the protein CASRASKETQYF.

The rearrangement links TRBV7-6 to TRBJ1-1, with TRBD1 as a possible D gene (6 bases). CDR3 length: 17 amino acids. Germline V CDR1 and CDR2: SGHVS, FNYEAQ. V was trimmed by 5 bases and J by 6 bases, leaving 25 bases between them. CDR3 sequence: CASSRSGAPGRWAEAFF. The CDR3 DNA follows: TGTGCCAGCAGCCGTTCAGGGGCGCCAGGGCGTTGGGCTGAAGCTTTCTTT.